The next 18 T cell receptor beta chains were all read from a single sample in a study of response to subunit inactivated influenza vaccine. TCRdb recomputed calls from the RT-PCR reads with MiXCR, one row per CDR3 protein. The table lists a few hundred thousand distinct CDR3 sequences, 9.5% to 12% of them singletons. The source was PBMCs from blood, collected 45 days after vaccination. Receptor source: a man in his forties or fifties who received an inactivated influenza vaccine.

The chain combines TRBV25-1 with TRBJ2-1; 8 bases align to TRBD2. The germline V gene encodes CDR1 MGHDK and CDR2 SYGVNS. The CDR3 length is 17 residues. The junction had 9 bases not matched to a gene; V was cut back by 1 base and J by 4 bases. CDR3 sequence: CASSELGSGGAYNEQFF. In DNA form, the CDR3 reads TGTGCCAGCAGTGAATTGGGGTCGGGAGGGGCATACAATGAGCAGTTCTTC.

This clonotype has only a few counts. This CDR3 reads CAISESWGSPLHF. Here the CDR3 DNA reads TGTGCCATCAGTGAGTCTTGGGGTTCACCCCTCCACTTT. The chain uses TRBV10-3 and TRBJ1-6, with unresolved D. This CDR3 comprises 13 residues. The germline CDR1 and CDR2 sequences are ENHRY and SYGVKD. Trimming left V 0 bases short and J 9 bases short, with 6 bases between.

This clonotype was picked up many times. The rearrangement joins TRBV10-3 to TRBJ2-5, with D unresolved. The CDR3 has 12 amino acids. Trimming removed 6 bases from V and 4 bases from J, with 9 bases in between. Germline loops: CDR1 ENHRY, CDR2 SYGVKD. Here the CDR3 reads CAIRDRGETQYF. The CDR3 nucleotides read TGTGCCATCAGAGATCGAGGAGAGACCCAGTACTTC.

In this sample, this clonotype turned up many times. The genes are TRBV4-1 and TRBJ1-1; D unresolved. This CDR3 spans 14 amino acids. Germline CDR1 MGHRA, CDR2 YSYEKL. V dropped 1 base and J dropped 2 bases, with 8 bases sitting between them. The CDR3 nucleotides read TGCGCCAGCAGCCAAGTGTCCAAAAACACTGAAGCTTTCTTT. Its protein product is CASSQVSKNTEAFF.

In this sample, this clonotype turned up many times. The V and J genes are TRBV4-2 and TRBJ2-1, with 7 bases that match TRBD1. The CDR3 is 16 residues long. Looked up from germline, CDR1 is LGHNA and CDR2 is YNFKEQ. The trim removed 4 bases at V and 2 bases at J, leaving 8 bases unmatched. CDR3 nucleotide sequence: TGTGCCAGCAGCCCTTTCATGGACAGGACCTACAATGAGCAGTTCTTC. The encoded protein is CASSPFMDRTYNEQFF.

This clonotype was seen only a few times. V and J are TRBV7-8 and TRBJ2-2; D perhaps matches TRBD1 (5 bases). The CDR3 sequence is 14 residues long. Germline-derived CDR1 and CDR2 are SGHVS and FQNEAQ. The germline V and J ends were trimmed by 4 bases and 6 bases, with 12 bases remaining between them. As DNA, the CDR3 is TGTGCCAGCAGCTCGCAGGGTTCCGCCGGGGAGCTGTTTTTT. It is translated as CASSSQGSAGELFF.

This clonotype was picked up a small number of times. The chain carries TRBV5-1 and TRBJ1-2; TRBD1 agrees at 9 bases. CDR3 size: 16 residues. V lost 0 bases and J lost 3; bases outside the gene matches: 6. Germline CDR1 reads SGHRS; CDR2 reads YFSETQ. This chain's CDR3 is CASSLAGDRVDYGYTF. CDR3 DNA sequence: TGCGCCAGCAGCTTGGCCGGGGACAGGGTTGACTATGGCTACACCTTC.

This clonotype occurred many times. The chain carries TRBV5-1 and TRBJ2-1; D may be TRBD1 or TRBD2 (5 bases each). V shed 0 bases and J shed 0 bases, with 10 bases lying between them. CDR3 length: 16 amino acids. Per the germline V gene, CDR1 is SGHRS and CDR2 is YFSETQ. Written as DNA, the CDR3 is TGCGCCAGCAGCTTGGGGGGACCGGGCTCCTACAATGAGCAGTTCTTC. Its protein is CASSLGGPGSYNEQFF.

This clonotype turned up a few times. The genes are TRBV20-1 and TRBJ2-1, with TRBD1 matching over 10 bases. The junction had 14 bases not matched to a gene; V was cut back by 3 bases and J by 6 bases. The germline V gene encodes CDR1 DFQATT and CDR2 SNEGSKA (reference sequence). This CDR3 comprises 17 residues. CDR3 bases: TGCAGTGCTAGTCACAAAGACAGGGGGCGGTATGGCAATGAGCAGTTCTTC. Translated, it gives CSASHKDRGRYGNEQFF.

This clonotype has a count of ten or more. The chain joins TRBV5-1 to TRBJ2-7; 7 positions agree with TRBD1. The CDR3 runs to 14 residues. V lost 4 bases to trimming and J lost 2 bases; unmatched junction nucleotides: 6. Germline V gene data show CDR1 as SGHRS and CDR2 as YFSETQ. The CDR3 coding sequence is TGCGCCAGCAGCCCGGGGACAGAGACCTACGAGCAGTACTTC. It yields the protein CASSPGTETYEQYF.

This clonotype was counted a few times. The V gene is TRBV7-9, the J gene TRBJ2-1, with D tentatively TRBD2 (6 bases). Deletions cut 3 bases from V and 7 bases from J, with 13 bases between. CDR1 and CDR2 (germline): SEHNR, FQNEAQ (reference sequence). The CDR3 runs to 14 residues. The DNA for the CDR3 is TGTGCCAGCAGCTTTTACACGGCGGGGAATGAGCAGTTCTTC. Amino acids: CASSFYTAGNEQFF.

The chain recombines TRBV4-1 with TRBJ1-1, with TRBD1 identical over 7 bases. The junction had 11 bases not matched to a gene; V was cut back by 3 bases and J by 7 bases. CDR3 length: 15 amino acids. Germline V gene sequence: CDR1 MGHRA, CDR2 YSYEKL. The CDR3 here is CASSQVNRGGGEAFF. The CDR3, as DNA: TGCGCCAGCAGCCAGGTAAACAGGGGCGGAGGTGAAGCTTTCTTT.

V usage is TRBV6-1 and J usage is TRBJ1-2; D unclear. Germline CDR1 MNHNS, CDR2 SASEGT. The CDR3 has 12 amino acids. V was clipped by 1 base and J by 7 bases, with 7 bases between them. CDR3 loop: CASSEGAAGYTF. CDR3 DNA sequence: TGTGCCAGCAGTGAAGGGGCGGCTGGCTACACCTTC.

The rearrangement uses TRBV21-1 and TRBJ2-5; the table's D call TRBD1 went unverified against the DNA. TRBV21-1 is described as a pseudogene. The CDR3 consists of 15 residues. CDR3 DNA sequence: TGTGCCACCACCAAGGGGGCTTACCGACAAGAGACCCAGTACTTC. The encoded protein is CATTKGAYRQETQYF.

The V gene is TRBV7-2, the J gene TRBJ2-5; TRBD1 or TRBD2 may be the D gene (5 bases each). The CDR3 loop spans 15 amino acids. The V end lost 1 base, the J end lost 4 bases, and 13 bases lay between the germline ends. CDR1 and CDR2 from the germline V gene are SGHTA and FQGNSA. The CDR3 DNA reads TGTGCCAGCAGCTTAGGAGGATCCGGGACAGAGACCCAGTACTTC. As protein: CASSLGGSGTETQYF.

This clonotype was observed a handful of times. J is TRBJ2-7 and V is TRBV24-1; 7 bases line up with TRBD1. The CDR3 contains 13 residues. With 4 bases clipped from V and 6 bases from J, the junction kept 5 bases outside the gene matches. CDR1 is KGHDR and CDR2 is SFDVKD in the germline V gene. The CDR3 coding sequence is TGTGCCACCAGTGACTTTGACAGGGCCGAGCAGTACTTC. Its translation is CATSDFDRAEQYF.

This clonotype was found once. The gene calls are TRBV6-1 and TRBJ2-2; D remains ambiguous. Trimming took 6 bases from V and 7 from J, leaving 12 bases between them. The CDR3 is 13 residues long. Germline V gene lookup returns CDR1 MNHNS and CDR2 SASEGT. The DNA of the CDR3 is TGTGCCAGCAGCCAAAGAAGTATCGGGGAGCTGTTTTTT. Translating it yields CASSQRSIGELFF.

This sequence joins TRBV19 and TRBJ2-6; D is ambiguous. CDR1 and CDR2 from the germline V gene are LNHDA and SQIVND (reference sequence). The CDR3 is made up of 15 amino acids. Trimming took 2 bases from V and 4 from J, leaving 9 bases between them. The CDR3 protein is CASSIISSGANVLTF. The CDR3 region has the DNA TGTGCCAGTAGTATAATAAGCTCCGGGGCCAACGTCCTGACTTTC.